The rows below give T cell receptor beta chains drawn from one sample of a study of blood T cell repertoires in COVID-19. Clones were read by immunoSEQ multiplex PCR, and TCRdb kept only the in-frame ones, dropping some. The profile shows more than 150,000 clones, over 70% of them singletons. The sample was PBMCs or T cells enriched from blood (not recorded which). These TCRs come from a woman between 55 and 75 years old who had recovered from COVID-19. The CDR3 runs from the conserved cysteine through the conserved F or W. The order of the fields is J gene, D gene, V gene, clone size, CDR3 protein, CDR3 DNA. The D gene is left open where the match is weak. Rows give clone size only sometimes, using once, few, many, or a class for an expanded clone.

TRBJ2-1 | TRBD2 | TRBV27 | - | CASSTTSGGAAEQFF | TGTGCCAGCAGCACCACTAGCGGGGGGGCGGCTGAGCAGTTCTTC
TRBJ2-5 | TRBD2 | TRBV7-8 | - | CASSSGRFWTSVKETQYF | TGTGCCAGCAGCTCCGGACGATTTTGGACTAGCGTTAAAGAGACCCAGTACTTC
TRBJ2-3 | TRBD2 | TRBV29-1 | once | CSVEGTSGRAWVASGGDTQYF | TGCAGCGTGGAAGGGACTAGCGGGAGGGCCTGGGTCGCGTCGGGGGGAGATACGCAGTATTTT
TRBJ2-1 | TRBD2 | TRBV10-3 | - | CAISVSGGHNEQFF | TGTGCCATCAGTGTCAGCGGGGGGCACAATGAGCAGTTCTTC
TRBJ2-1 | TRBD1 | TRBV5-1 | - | CASSFLGQGVGDEQFF | TGCGCCAGCAGCTTTTTGGGGCAGGGGGTAGGAGATGAGCAGTTCTTC
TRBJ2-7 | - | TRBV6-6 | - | CASSLGLYEQYF | TGTGCCAGCAGCCTGGGACTGTACGAGCAGTACTTC
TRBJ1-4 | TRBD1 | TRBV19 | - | CASSRGQISTNEKLFF | TGTGCCAGTAGTCGGGGACAGATTTCAACTAATGAAAAACTGTTTTTT
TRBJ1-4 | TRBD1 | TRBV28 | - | CASSPTGATNEKLFF | TGTGCCAGCAGTCCGACAGGGGCAACTAATGAAAAACTGTTTTTT
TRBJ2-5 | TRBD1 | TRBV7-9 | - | CASSSLGQGKTQYF | TGTGCCAGCAGCTCTCTCGGACAGGGAAAGACCCAGTACTTC
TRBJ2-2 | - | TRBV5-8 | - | CASSLGGVTGELFF | TGTGCCAGCAGCTTAGGGGGAGTCACCGGGGAGCTGTTTTTT
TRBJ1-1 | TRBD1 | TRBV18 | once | CASSPRQGASDTEAFF | TGTGCCAGCTCACCACGGCAGGGGGCTTCGGACACTGAAGCTTTCTTT
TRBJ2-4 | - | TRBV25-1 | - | CASSEQGSNIQYF | TGTGCCAGCAGTGAACAGGGCAGTAACATTCAGTACTTC
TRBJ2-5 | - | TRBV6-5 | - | CASTEETQYF | TGTGCCAGCACTGAAGAGACCCAGTACTTC
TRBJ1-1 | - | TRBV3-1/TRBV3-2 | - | CASSPNAGGSAFF | TGTGCCAGCAGTCCCAACGCGGGAGGTTCGGCTTTCTTT
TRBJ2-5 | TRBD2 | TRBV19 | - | CASSGLGSGRQETQYF | TGTGCCAGTAGCGGTCTAGGTAGCGGGAGGCAGGAGACCCAGTACTTC
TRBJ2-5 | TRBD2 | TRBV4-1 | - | CASSLGGGGAGTQYF | TGCGCCAGCAGCCTTGGCGGCGGGGGGGCTGGGACCCAGTACTTC
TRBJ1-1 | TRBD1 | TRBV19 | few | CASSMAQGAVEAFF | TGTGCCAGTAGTATGGCGCAGGGGGCAGTTGAAGCTTTCTTT
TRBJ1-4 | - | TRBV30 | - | CARNTGGEKLFF | TGTGCCCGAAACACGGGTGGGGAAAAACTGTTTTTT
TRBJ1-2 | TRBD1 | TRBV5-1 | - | CASSPTGQGDGYTF | TGCGCCAGCAGCCCGACAGGACAGGGCGACGGCTACACCTTC
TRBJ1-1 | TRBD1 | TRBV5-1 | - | CASSFNSPGGNTEAFF | TGCGCCAGCAGCTTTAATTCGCCAGGGGGAAACACTGAAGCTTTCTTT
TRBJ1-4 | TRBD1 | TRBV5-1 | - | CASSSRGQPNEKLFF | TGCGCCAGCAGCTCTAGGGGACAGCCAAATGAAAAACTGTTTTTT
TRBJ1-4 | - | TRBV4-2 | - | CASSQGGGLTNEKLFF | TGTGCCAGCAGCCAAGGCGGGGGGCTTACTAATGAAAAACTGTTTTTT
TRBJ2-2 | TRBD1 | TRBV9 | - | CASSQTGQWGTGELFF | TGTGCCAGCAGTCAGACGGGACAGTGGGGCACCGGGGAGCTGTTTTTT
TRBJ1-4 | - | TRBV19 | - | CASSISVGLVEKLFF | TGTGCCAGTAGTATCTCCGTGGGACTGGTGGAAAAACTGTTTTTT
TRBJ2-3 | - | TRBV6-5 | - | CASRPTPPDTQYF | TGTGCCAGCAGGCCTACCCCGCCAGATACGCAGTATTTT
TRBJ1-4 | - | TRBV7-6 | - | CASSLLPGAGRDEKLFF | TGTGCCAGCAGCTTATTACCCGGGGCGGGGCGCGATGAAAAACTGTTTTTT
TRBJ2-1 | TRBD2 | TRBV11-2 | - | CASSQPPGLALSYNEQFF | TGTGCCAGCAGCCAACCTCCGGGACTAGCGTTGTCCTACAATGAGCAGTTCTTC
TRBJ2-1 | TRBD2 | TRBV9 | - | CASSTNPREAVSSYNEQFF | TGTGCCAGCAGCACCAACCCCCGGGAGGCGGTGAGTTCCTACAATGAGCAGTTCTTC
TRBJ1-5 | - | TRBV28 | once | CASSLQTYSNQPQHF | TGTGCCAGCAGTTTACAGACATATAGCAATCAGCCCCAGCATTTT
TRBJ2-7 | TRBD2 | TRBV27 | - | CASSLLAGNGEQYF | TGTGCCAGCAGTTTACTAGCGGGAAACGGGGAGCAGTACTTC
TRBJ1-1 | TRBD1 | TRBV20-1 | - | CSASVLAGGAFF | TGCAGTGCTAGTGTTTTGGCAGGGGGGGCTTTCTTT
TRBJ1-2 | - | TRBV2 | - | CASSRDSSYGYTF | TGTGCCAGCAGCCGGGACTCCAGCTATGGCTACACCTTC
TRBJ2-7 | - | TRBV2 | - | CASSAEGYEQYF | TGTGCCAGCAGTGCCGAGGGCTACGAGCAGTACTTC
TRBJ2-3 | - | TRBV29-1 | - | CSAQGGEGTRADTQYF | TGCAGCGCCCAAGGGGGGGAGGGTACTCGGGCGGATACGCAGTATTTT
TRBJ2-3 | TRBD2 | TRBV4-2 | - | CASGIGLAGSTDTQYF | TGTGCCAGCGGAATAGGACTAGCGGGCTCCACAGATACGCAGTATTTT
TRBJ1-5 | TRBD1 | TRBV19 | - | CASRRDRGDGQPQHF | TGTGCCAGTAGGCGTGACAGGGGCGATGGTCAGCCCCAGCATTTT
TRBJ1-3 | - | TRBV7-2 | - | CASSLSPLSGNTIYF | TGTGCCAGCAGCTTAAGCCCGCTATCTGGAAACACCATATATTTT
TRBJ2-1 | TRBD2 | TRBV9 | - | CASSAGLAGRNEQFF | TGTGCCAGCAGCGCGGGACTAGCGGGACGCAATGAGCAGTTCTTC
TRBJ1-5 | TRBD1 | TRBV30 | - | CAWTGQGSQPQHF | TGTGCCTGGACCGGACAGGGTAGTCAGCCCCAGCATTTT
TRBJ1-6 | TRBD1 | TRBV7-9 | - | CASSLGGGQGTMKSPLHF | TGTGCCAGCAGCCTAGGGGGGGGACAGGGGACCATGAAGTCACCCCTCCACTTT
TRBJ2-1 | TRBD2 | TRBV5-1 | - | CASSLATSGIDEQFF | TGCGCCAGCAGCTTGGCAACTAGCGGGATCGATGAGCAGTTCTTC
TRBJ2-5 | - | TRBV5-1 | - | CASSLGQFSETQYF | TGCGCCAGCAGCTTGGGCCAGTTCTCTGAGACCCAGTACTTC
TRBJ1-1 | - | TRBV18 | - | CASSPRTGLHTEAFF | TGTGCCAGCTCACCACGTACAGGGCTTCACACTGAAGCTTTCTTT